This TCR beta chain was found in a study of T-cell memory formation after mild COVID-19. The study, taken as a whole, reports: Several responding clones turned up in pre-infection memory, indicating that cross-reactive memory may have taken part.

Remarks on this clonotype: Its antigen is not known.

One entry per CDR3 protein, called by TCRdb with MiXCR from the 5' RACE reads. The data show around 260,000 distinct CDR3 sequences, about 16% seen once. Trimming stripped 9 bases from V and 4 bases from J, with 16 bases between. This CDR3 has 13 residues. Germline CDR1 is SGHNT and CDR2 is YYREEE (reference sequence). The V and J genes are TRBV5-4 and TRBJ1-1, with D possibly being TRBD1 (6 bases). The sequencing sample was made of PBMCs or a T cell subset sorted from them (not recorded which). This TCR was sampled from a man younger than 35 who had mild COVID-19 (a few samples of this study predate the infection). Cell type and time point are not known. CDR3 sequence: CATTRGGSTEAFF. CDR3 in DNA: TGTGCCACTACGAGGGGGGGGAGCACTGAAGCTTTCTTT.